What follows are 21 T cell receptor beta chains derived from one specimen sequenced in a study of OX40 agonist ivuxolimab in advanced cancers. Some clones are missing from TCRdb's copy, which holds only in-frame ones; the method was immunoSEQ multiplex PCR. The data contain around 50,000 clones, 88% of them singletons. This specimen was CD4+ or CD8+ T cells sorted from blood, taken in a trial of the OX40 agonist ivuxolimab. The source of these receptors is an adult with an advanced solid tumor such as melanoma, head and neck, liver or kidney cancer.

This chain uses TRBV5-1 with TRBJ2-7; 8 bases fit TRBD2. The CDR3 sequence is 14 residues long. Per the germline V gene, CDR1 is SGHRS and CDR2 is YFSETQ. J gave up 7 bases and V 3 bases, and 9 bases lay outside the gene matches. The DNA of the CDR3 is TGCGCCAGCAGCTCCCCACCACTAGCGGATGAGCAGTACTTC. This gives the protein CASSSPPLADEQYF.

The chain couples TRBV30 to TRBJ2-1; 7 bases align to TRBD2. With V trimmed by 8 bases and J by 8 bases, 15 bases remained unmatched. CDR1 GTSNPN and CDR2 SVGIG come from the germline V gene (reference sequence). The length of the CDR3 is 14 residues. The CDR3 is CAATGHSGFDEQFF. In nucleotides, the CDR3 is TGTGCCGCTACGGGGCATAGCGGGTTCGATGAGCAGTTCTTC.

Here the CDR3 DNA reads TGTGCCTGGAGGTCCAGTGGGAACACTGAAGCTTTCTTT. Translated: CAWRSSGNTEAFF. This sequence joins TRBV30 and TRBJ1-1, with D uncertain. Between the trimmed V and J ends, which lost 3 bases and 1 base, there was a span of 9 bases. The CDR3 runs 13 residues. Germline V gene lookup returns CDR1 GTSNPN and CDR2 SVGIG (reference sequence).

The chain links TRBV6-5 to TRBJ1-2; 7 bases fit TRBD1. This CDR3 spans 15 amino acids. CDR1 is MNHEY and CDR2 is SVGAGI in the germline V gene. Trimming at V came to 0 bases and at J to 5 bases, leaving 6 bases not matched to a gene. The CDR3 bases are TGTGCCAGCAGTTACTCCGCAGGGGGTCTTTATGGCTACACCTTC. It encodes CASSYSAGGLYGYTF.

The chain carries TRBV6-4 and TRBJ2-1; 11 bases are shared with TRBD1. The CDR3 is 14 amino acids. In germline, CDR1 is MRHNA, CDR2 SNTAGT. With 6 bases clipped from V and 9 bases from J, the junction kept 7 bases outside the gene matches. The CDR3 sequence: CASRTGQGAAEQFF. The CDR3 DNA follows: TGTGCCAGCAGAACTGGACAGGGGGCGGCTGAGCAGTTCTTC.

The chain employs TRBV19 and TRBJ1-4; 9 bases are a match to TRBD1. V lost 5 bases, J lost 7 bases, and 5 bases stayed unmatched. CDR1 LNHDA and CDR2 SQIVND come from the germline V gene (reference sequence). This CDR3 is 14 amino acids long. CDR3 sequence reads: CASSSGTGFEKLFF. For the CDR3, the DNA is TGTGCCAGTAGTTCCGGGACAGGGTTTGAAAAACTGTTTTTT.

The table lists this clone with a count of one. V gene TRBV7-9 combines with J gene TRBJ1-2; 9 nucleotides match TRBD1. Trimming at V came to 5 bases and at J to 5 bases, leaving 9 bases not matched to a gene. The CDR3 sequence is 15 residues long. Per the germline V gene, CDR1 is SEHNR and CDR2 is FQNEAQ (reference sequence). The CDR3 DNA is TGTGCCAGCAGCCCCCAACAGGGGGCATGGTATGGCTACACCTTC. Translating it yields CASSPQQGAWYGYTF.

This clone was observed a single time. The gene calls are TRBV29-1 and TRBJ2-3; D remains ambiguous. The CDR3 spans 11 residues. Germline assignment: CDR1 SQVTM and CDR2 ANQGSEA. Trimming shortened V by 3 bases and J by 1 base, and 2 bases separated the two germline ends. The CDR3, as DNA: TGCAGCGTTGACGGCACAGATACGCAGTATTTT. Encoded protein: CSVDGTDTQYF.

The chain is built from TRBV6-6 and TRBJ1-4, with D tentatively TRBD1 (6 bases). This CDR3 is 16 amino acids long. Germline lookup yields CDR1 MNHNY and CDR2 SVGAGI (reference sequence). V was shortened by 5 bases and J by 5 bases, with 18 bases between the two germline ends. CDR3 DNA sequence: TGTGCCAGCAGTCCCACTCTTACAGGGCCGAATGAAAAACTGTTTTTT. It codes for CASSPTLTGPNEKLFF.

Written as DNA, the CDR3 is TGCGCCAGCAGCCAAGAGATACCGACCCACGGGTCCAATGAGCAGTTCTTC. Its translation: CASSQEIPTHGSNEQFF. The rearrangement links TRBV4-3 to TRBJ2-1; no definite D call. CDR1 and CDR2 from the germline V gene are LGHNA and YSLEER. The V gene lost 0 bases and the J gene lost 6 bases, with 18 bases spanning the gap. The CDR3 contains 17 residues.

The DNA of the CDR3 is TGCGCCAGCAGCTTGGACGGACAGTCAATCTATGGCTACACCTTC. Its translation: CASSLDGQSIYGYTF. The rearrangement links TRBV5-1 to TRBJ1-2; a weak D match, TRBD1 (6 bases). The CDR3 contains 15 residues. The germline gives CDR1 SGHRS, CDR2 YFSETQ. V lost 0 bases and J lost 4, with 13 bases in between.

The table lists this clone with a count of one. The rearrangement joins TRBV29-1 to TRBJ2-7, with unresolved D. Germline V lookup: CDR1 SQVTM, CDR2 ANQGSEA. This CDR3 contains 11 residues. The V end was cut by 4 bases, the J end by 0 bases, with 4 bases between. The CDR3 DNA is TGCAGCGTTGGACACTCCTACGAGCAGTACTTC. Translation gives CSVGHSYEQYF.

V and J are TRBV5-1 and TRBJ1-4; a possible D gene is TRBD1 (6 bases). The CDR3 spans 14 residues. Germline values: CDR1 SGHRS, CDR2 YFSETQ. V was trimmed by 3 bases and J by 7 bases, leaving 13 bases between them. The CDR3 reads CASSSQGSGEKLFF. CDR3 coding DNA: TGCGCCAGCAGCTCACAGGGTTCCGGTGAAAAACTGTTTTTT.

V and J are TRBV2 and TRBJ1-3, with unresolved D. Germline CDR1 SNHLY, CDR2 FYNNEI. The CDR3 totals 16 residues. V lost 1 base and J lost 0, with 10 bases in between. Here the CDR3 DNA reads TGTGCCAGCAGTGAAGGAGGGATGAACTCTGGAAACACCATATATTTT. Translated, it gives CASSEGGMNSGNTIYF.

This rearrangement joins TRBV7-9 to TRBJ1-5; TRBD1 might be the D (6 bases). This CDR3 spans 14 amino acids. The germline CDR1 and CDR2 sequences are SEHNR and FQNEAQ (reference sequence). V was clipped by 5 bases and J by 2 bases, with 10 bases between them. CDR3 sequence (DNA): TGTGCCAGCAGCGGACAGAGCGGCAATCAGCCCCAGCATTTT. Encoded protein: CASSGQSGNQPQHF.

This chain joins TRBV9 and TRBJ2-5, with TRBD1 as a possible D gene (6 bases). The J call could be wrong; TRBJ2-7 is a better fit for the DNA end. Germline loops: CDR1 SGDLS, CDR2 YYNGEE. This CDR3 is built from 18 residues. CDR3: CASSVGGPRGDLPYEQYF. In DNA, the CDR3 is TGTGCCAGCAGCGTAGGAGGCCCCAGGGGCGACTTACCCTACGAGCAGTACTTC.

V and J are TRBV4-1 and TRBJ2-3, with D possibly matching TRBD1 (6 bases). From germline, CDR1 is MGHRA and CDR2 YSYEKL. Trimming took off 1 base at V and 2 bases at J, with 7 bases between the two ends. The CDR3 spans 14 residues. The CDR3 reads CASSQGTVTDTQYF. CDR3 in DNA: TGCGCCAGCAGCCAAGGGACAGTCACAGATACGCAGTATTTT.

The chain links TRBV5-1 to TRBJ2-7; 8 nucleotides line up with TRBD2. CDR1 is SGHRS and CDR2 is YFSETQ in the germline V gene. Unmatched junction bases numbered 3, after V lost 2 bases and J lost 2 bases. The CDR3 runs 14 residues. The CDR3 here is CASSLIAGPYEQYF. In nucleotides, the CDR3 is TGCGCCAGCAGCTTAATAGCGGGACCCTACGAGCAGTACTTC.

This clone was observed a handful of times. The V gene is TRBV27, the J gene TRBJ2-7, with a tentative D call TRBD1 (6 bases). Germline assignment: CDR1 MNHEY and CDR2 SMNVEV (reference sequence). Trimming shortened V by 2 bases and J by 2 bases, and 10 bases separated the two germline ends. The CDR3 spans 14 residues. The CDR3 DNA reads TGTGCCAGCAGTTTAAACAGGGTTACCTACGAGCAGTACTTC. This translates into CASSLNRVTYEQYF.

This rearrangement joins TRBV19 to TRBJ1-2, with 8 positions matching TRBD1. V dropped 5 bases and J dropped 8; count of bases not matched to a gene: 10. Germline CDR1 is LNHDA and CDR2 is SQIVND (reference sequence). The CDR3 runs to 14 residues. The chain's CDR3 is CASSYETGVGGYTF. The CDR3 nucleotides read TGTGCCAGTAGTTACGAGACAGGGGTTGGCGGCTACACCTTC.

The genes are TRBV10-3 and TRBJ2-1; 12 bases agree with TRBD2. The junction had 9 bases not matched to a gene; V was cut back by 11 bases and J by 1 base. The CDR3 is 16 amino acids. CDR1 and CDR2 (germline): ENHRY, SYGVKD. The CDR3 bases are TGTGCCTCCAAGACTAGCGGGGGAGGATCCTACAATGAGCAGTTCTTC. It yields the protein CASKTSGGGSYNEQFF.